This T cell receptor (beta chain) was found in a study of T cell repertoires and leukemia-associated antigens. TCRdb re-derived calls from the 5' RACE reads in MiXCR, one entry per CDR3 protein. The data hold approximately 10,000 distinct CDR3 sequences, with approximately 40% observed a single time. Per the germline V gene, CDR1 is DFQATT and CDR2 is SNEGSKA (reference sequence). This CDR3 region has 15 residues. Trimming removed 6 bases from V and 6 bases from J, with 20 bases in between. As to this clonotype: Its matching antigen is unknown.

The J gene is TRBJ2-2, the V gene TRBV20-1; maybe TRBD2 (7 bases). This TCR derives from a female donor in good health. The sequencing input was CD3+ T cells sorted from blood and cultured. CDR3 nucleotide sequence: TGCAGTGCCAACTCCGACAAGGGGGGGTCCGGGGAGCTGTTTTTT. It is translated as CSANSDKGGSGELFF.